This is a list of T cell receptor beta chains from one sample in a study of early T cells in non-severe SARS-CoV-2 infection. A single record per CDR3 protein comes from TCRdb applying MiXCR to the 5' RACE reads. This table holds 20,000 to 30,000 distinct CDR3 sequences, more than 3.5% found once. Sequencing was done on a sample of whole blood. The receptor set was obtained from an adult who was a healthcare worker with PCR-confirmed SARS-CoV-2 infection or an uninfected control (not recorded which). CDR3s include the opening cysteine and the closing phenylalanine or tryptophan. The D gene is left open where the match is weak. Size tells how often a clone was seen (once, few, many) or the class of an expanded clone, and some rows leave it out.

TRBV18	TRBJ2-1	many	TRBD1	CASSPRLQGDSDNEQFF	TGTGCCAGCTCACCGCGCCTCCAGGGGGATTCCGACAATGAGCAGTTCTTC
TRBV7-8	TRBJ1-5	many	NA	CASSRLAAGSQPQHF	TGTGCCAGCAGCCGACTTGCGGCAGGGAGTCAGCCCCAGCATTTT
TRBV7-2	TRBJ1-1	many	TRBD1	CASSHDRGIEAFF	TGTGCCAGCAGCCATGACAGGGGTATCGAAGCTTTCTTT
TRBV7-8	TRBJ2-7	few	NA	CASSTLGGGYEQYF	TGTGCCAGCAGCACTTTAGGTGGTGGATACGAGCAGTACTTC
TRBV30	TRBJ2-5	few	NA	CAWSMQGRETQYF	TGTGCCTGGAGTATGCAGGGTCGAGAGACCCAGTACTTC
TRBV29-1	TRBJ2-3	many	TRBD2	CSVATSGRAADTQYF	TGCAGCGTCGCAACTAGCGGGAGGGCCGCAGATACGCAGTATTTT
TRBV7-3	TRBJ1-1	medium-sized	NA	CASSLTALNTEAFF	TGTGCCAGCAGCTTAACTGCATTGAACACTGAAGCTTTCTTT
TRBV7-9	TRBJ2-7	many	TRBD2	CASSLWTSGRRHEQYF	TGTGCCAGCAGCCTCTGGACTAGCGGGAGAAGGCACGAGCAGTACTTC
TRBV3-1	TRBJ2-4	many	NA	CASSQTGHGNIQYF	TGTGCCAGCAGCCAAACAGGTCACGGAAACATTCAGTACTTC
TRBV12-3/TRBV12-4	TRBJ2-3	many	NA	CASSPQDASDSDTQYF	TGTGCCAGCAGCCCCCAGGATGCCTCAGATTCAGATACGCAGTATTTT
TRBV11-2	TRBJ2-5	few	NA	CASSPGASYQETQYF	TGTGCCAGCAGCCCAGGGGCTTCGTACCAAGAGACCCAGTACTTC
TRBV12-3/TRBV12-4	TRBJ2-1	few	TRBD2	CASSPASGDNEQFF	TGTGCCAGCAGTCCCGCTAGCGGTGACAATGAGCAGTTCTTC
TRBV4-3	TRBJ1-1	few	NA	CASSQDWHRANTEAFF	TGCGCCAGCAGCCAAGATTGGCACAGGGCGAACACTGAAGCTTTCTTT
TRBV7-2	TRBJ2-3	many	NA	CASSLDAYSTDTQYF	TGTGCCAGCAGCTTGGACGCCTATAGCACAGATACGCAGTATTTT
TRBV9	TRBJ1-2	medium-sized	NA	CASSARMRGYTF	TGTGCCAGCAGCGCGCGGATGCGGGGCTACACCTTC
TRBV6-5	TRBJ2-1	many	TRBD2	CASSRLAGGKNEQFF	TGTGCCAGCAGTCGACTAGCGGGAGGCAAAAATGAGCAGTTCTTC
TRBV4-3	TRBJ2-7	many	NA	CASSQARGPYEQYF	TGCGCCAGCAGCCAAGCCCGGGGCCCCTACGAGCAGTACTTC
TRBV5-1	TRBJ2-1	many	TRBD2	CASSLNPTSGQYNEQFF	TGCGCCAGCAGCTTAAATCCGACTAGCGGTCAATACAATGAGCAGTTCTTC
TRBV5-1	TRBJ2-6	many	NA	CASSLASGRGIPGANVLTF	TGCGCCAGCAGCTTGGCCTCCGGAAGGGGGATCCCTGGGGCCAACGTCCTGACTTTC
TRBV11-2	TRBJ1-1	NA	NA	CASSFGEAEAFF	TGTGCCAGCAGCTTCGGGGAGGCTGAAGCTTTCTTT
TRBV29-1	TRBJ2-7	NA	TRBD2	CSVGAGSGITYEQYF	TGCAGCGTTGGGGCGGGTAGCGGGATAACGTACGAGCAGTACTTC